This TCR beta chain was sequenced during a study of CD8+ T cells in alopecia areata (dated by TCRdb to the late 2010s). About the investigation overall: The treated patients, all with moderate-to-severe alopecia areata, were enrolled in an open-label pilot trial of oral tofacitinib given at 5 to 10 mg twice daily. Tofacitinib was given for 6 to 18 months, followed by 6 months of follow-up off drug to assess delayed response and recurrence. Disease severity in treated patients was measured with the SALT score, which quantifies the percentage of affected scalp surface area. In both human patients and the C3H/HeJ mouse model, the study applied high-throughput TCRbeta sequencing to look at T cell clonal expansion in alopecia areata. In humans, TCRbeta sequencing was performed on scalp tissue and on sorted CD4+ and CD8+ peripheral blood T cells from healthy controls and from patients with patchy or totalis/universalis alopecia areata. Patients on tofacitinib were biopsied at baseline and after 4 and 24 weeks of treatment, and several of the patients also had a later scalp biopsy. Scalp clonality was compared among normal scalp (n=4), patchy alopecia areata scalp (n=8), and alopecia totalis/universalis scalp (n=8). RNA was extracted with the PAXgene miRNA kit for fixed scalp, the miRNeasy kit for PBMCs, and the RNeasy kit for mouse skin. TCRbeta CDR3 regions were amplified by immunoSEQ multiplex PCR using 35 Vbeta forward and 13 Jbeta reverse primers. General conclusions and limits of the study: Compared with mice, TCR sequences shared between patients were less clear, possibly partly because of HLA diversity across the patient population. Many expanded lesional clones persisted in scalp and blood during tofacitinib treatment, which may partly explain relapse after stopping treatment. Compared with normal scalp, lesional scalp, particularly in alopecia totalis/universalis, had higher clonality and more expanded CD8+ clones, which suggests antigenic drive. Because the treated cohort was small and had only one nonresponder, larger studies are needed to examine links between baseline CD8+ expansion and response. Tofacitinib significantly lowered scalp clonality and the number of expanded CD8+ clones among the top 100 scalp clones. Unlike mouse skin, where gammadelta T cells dominate, normal human skin contains resident alphabeta T cells that get sequenced too, which complicates analysis of the scalp TCR repertoire.

The time point label corresponds to: 24 weeks on oral tofacitinib. The meaning of the sample's treatment or condition label: oral pan-JAK inhibitor, 5-10 mg twice daily. From alopecia areata patients, peripheral blood was collected along with lesional scalp punch biopsies. PBMCs were isolated by density centrifugation and stained for CD3, CD4 and CD8, after which CD4+ and CD8+ T cells were sorted on a FACSAria. Libraries were constructed by the immunoSEQ multiplex PCR assay. RNA was extracted from all samples and reverse transcribed into cDNA as template for TCR sequencing. First-strand cDNA was synthesized using SuperScript III with a 2:1 mix of oligo-dT and random hexamers. A synthetic immune receptor repertoire was used to gauge amplification bias, and whatever bias remained was removed computationally. In the paper's pipeline: Raw reads were preprocessed to remove errors, and CDR3 was defined by IMGT conventions from the conserved cysteine to phenylalanine. Clonality was computed as 1 minus the Shannon entropy, with the entropy normalized by log2 of the number of productive unique TCRs. Whether each scalp clone was CD4 or CD8 was inferred by checking scalp TCRbeta sequences against the CD4 and CD8 repertoires from sorted blood. The table comes from immuneACCESS by way of TCRdb, which keeps in-frame sequences with V and J called. Part of the clones is missing from these tables; in studies checked, under half for an unresolved V gene and the rest for unknown reasons. D and trimming come from the DNA, and the V and J calls and clone size come from that table. For this sample the table gives under 350,000 clones, of which roughly 50% were detected only once. More than 1.5% of the sample comes from the top ten.

As regards this clone: It lacks a known antigen. No base quality values were provided; no much bigger clone lies one nucleotide off.

The junction carries 12 bases between V and J, which are trimmed by 3 bases and 7 bases respectively. Taken from the germline V gene (reference sequence), the CDR1 and CDR2 loops are GTSNPN and SVGIG. The cysteine opens and the phenylalanine closes a CDR3 of 12 amino acids. Only the CDR3 region is kept as DNA, spanning 36 bases read in frame from base 1. The chain links TRBV30 with TRBJ1-2, with an unclear D gene assignment. The sample was CD4+ T cells sorted from blood, taken at week 24, from a patient treated with tofacitinib. This TCR was sampled from a human donor with alopecia areata. The CDR3 amino acid sequence is: CAWSSQLGGYTF. The DNA sequence follows: TGTGCCTGGAGCAGCCAGTTAGGTGGCTACACCTTC.